The 16 T cell receptor beta chains below all came from one sample that was sequenced in a study of blood T cell repertoires in COVID-19. Some clones are missing from TCRdb's copy, which holds only in-frame ones; the method was immunoSEQ multiplex PCR. Altogether tens of thousands of clones are present, 80% to 85% being singletons, with the ten largest covering about 4.3%. Material: peripheral blood. The receptors stem from a woman in her sixties or seventies with acute or convalescent COVID-19.

V usage is TRBV6-5 and J usage is TRBJ2-2; 8 nucleotides line up with TRBD1. Trimming at V came to 3 bases and at J to 3 bases, leaving 3 bases not matched to a gene. CDR1 is MNHEY and CDR2 is SVGAGI in the germline V gene. This CDR3 has 15 residues. The CDR3 protein is CASSYGQGYTGELFF. The CDR3 bases are TGTGCCAGCAGTTATGGACAGGGATACACCGGGGAGCTGTTTTTT.

This chain connects TRBV18 to TRBJ1-1; maybe TRBD1 (5 bases). The V and J ends lost 4 bases and 4 bases respectively, with 13 bases between them. The CDR3 is made up of 14 amino acids. Germline assignment: CDR1 KGHSH and CDR2 LQKENI. The CDR3 sequence is CASSRQNSGTEAFF. Here the CDR3 DNA reads TGTGCCAGCTCACGACAGAATTCGGGCACTGAAGCTTTCTTT.

The chain is built from TRBV5-6 and TRBJ1-2, with D unclear. V gave up 0 bases and J gave up 7 bases, with 19 bases separating them. This CDR3 comprises 16 residues. The germline gives CDR1 SGHDT, CDR2 YYEEEE. DNA for the CDR3: TGTGCCAGCAGCTTGGATTCAATTGGCATAGCCTCTGGCTACACCTTC. Protein: CASSLDSIGIASGYTF.

The rearrangement links TRBV11-2 to TRBJ1-1, with a possible D match to TRBD1 (6 bases). The V and J ends lost 3 bases and 1 base respectively, with 12 bases between them. In germline, CDR1 is SGHAT, CDR2 FQNNGV. CDR3 length: 15 residues. The DNA for the CDR3 is TGTGCCAGCAGCTTGGGCGGACAGTCGAACACTGAAGCTTTCTTT. Translating gives CASSLGGQSNTEAFF.

V gene TRBV3-1 (or the pseudogene TRBV3-2) combines with J gene TRBJ2-7, with D perhaps TRBD1 (6 bases). The CDR3 sequence is 14 residues long. Looked up from germline, CDR1 is LGHDT and CDR2 is YNNKEL (reference sequence). The V end lost 4 bases, the J end lost 2 bases, and 12 bases lay between the germline ends. The CDR3 sequence is CASSLRTATYEQYF. The CDR3 DNA reads as TGTGCCAGCAGCCTCCGGACAGCTACCTACGAGCAGTACTTC.

The chain links TRBV3-1 (or the pseudogene TRBV3-2) to TRBJ1-4; D perhaps matches TRBD1 (5 bases). CDR1 is LGHDT and CDR2 is YNNKEL in the germline V gene (reference sequence). The CDR3 length is 14 residues. Trimming stripped 4 bases from V and 8 bases from J, with 14 bases between. The CDR3 sequence: CASSLTRRGEKLFF. The CDR3 DNA reads as TGTGCCAGCAGCCTAACACGACGGGGGGAAAAACTGTTTTTT.

This chain joins TRBV3-1 (or the pseudogene TRBV3-2) and TRBJ2-7; TRBD1 aligns across 8 bases. Germline V gives CDR1 LGHDT, CDR2 YNNKEL (reference sequence). Losses at the gene ends were 8 bases for V and 2 bases for J; bases not matched to a gene: 2. The CDR3 is 12 residues long. For the CDR3, the DNA is TGTGCCAGCGGGACAGGTCCCTACGAGCAGTACTTC. Its translation is CASGTGPYEQYF.

The chain links TRBV6-1 to TRBJ2-7; 8 bases agree with TRBD2. Germline assignment: CDR1 MNHNS and CDR2 SASEGT. The trim removed 0 bases at V and 4 bases at J, leaving 8 bases unmatched. The CDR3 is made up of 16 amino acids. The CDR3 loop is CASSEAFAGGGYEQYF. The CDR3 nucleotides read TGTGCCAGCAGTGAAGCCTTTGCGGGGGGAGGATACGAGCAGTACTTC.

This chain connects TRBV19 to TRBJ1-2; D perhaps matches TRBD1 (5 bases). The length of the CDR3 is 15 residues. V was pared by 11 bases and J by 7 bases, with 26 bases between. Germline V lookup: CDR1 LNHDA, CDR2 SQIVND (reference sequence). CDR3 DNA sequence: TGTGCCTCCAAGATTACGACGGCGGGGCAGGGTGGCTACACCTTC. Protein product: CASKITTAGQGGYTF.

This clone was picked up one time. The chain joins TRBV6-5 to TRBJ1-1, with a tentative D call TRBD1 (6 bases). Deletions cut 8 bases from V and 1 base from J, with 17 bases between. Per the germline V gene, CDR1 is MNHEY and CDR2 is SVGAGI. This CDR3 is built from 15 residues. The CDR3, as DNA: TGTGCCAGCGGTAGTAGAGGACAGCCGAACACTGAAGCTTTCTTT. It is translated as CASGSRGQPNTEAFF.

The rearrangement links TRBV20-1 to TRBJ2-1; 8 nucleotides line up with TRBD2. The germline V gene encodes CDR1 DFQATT and CDR2 SNEGSKA (reference sequence). The CDR3 loop spans 16 amino acids. Germline trimming cut 3 bases from V and 8 bases from J; bases unmatched to any gene: 15. CDR3: CSASAPFGGGSYEQFF. Written as DNA, the CDR3 is TGCAGTGCTAGTGCCCCCTTTGGCGGGGGGTCCTATGAGCAGTTCTTC.

V is TRBV6-6 and J is TRBJ1-2; 10 positions agree with TRBD1. The V segment lost 6 bases and the J segment 8 bases; nucleotides outside the gene matches: 6. The germline gives CDR1 MNHNY, CDR2 SVGAGI (reference sequence). CDR3 length: 13 residues. The CDR3 is CASSPTGGGGYTF. The DNA of the CDR3 is TGTGCCAGCAGCCCGACAGGGGGCGGGGGCTACACCTTC.

The rearrangement joins TRBV4-1 to TRBJ1-5; a possible D gene is TRBD1 (5 bases). The CDR3 is made up of 17 amino acids. From germline, CDR1 is MGHRA and CDR2 YSYEKL. V was trimmed by 0 bases and J by 1 base, leaving 13 bases between them. CDR3 sequence reads: CASSQDIKTDSNQPQHF. The CDR3 DNA follows: TGCGCCAGCAGCCAAGATATTAAGACAGACAGCAATCAGCCCCAGCATTTT.

The rearrangement joins TRBV5-4 to TRBJ2-1; 7 bases align to TRBD2. Trimming cost V 6 bases and J 2 bases; bases outside gene matches: 11. This CDR3 region has 16 residues. Germline-derived CDR1 and CDR2 are SGHNT and YYREEE (reference sequence). DNA of the CDR3: TGTGCCAGCATCCCCGACCCGAGCGGGGCCTACAATGAGCAGTTCTTC. It translates to CASIPDPSGAYNEQFF.

This chain links TRBV3-1 (or the pseudogene TRBV3-2) with TRBJ2-7, with D perhaps TRBD2 (5 bases). The CDR3 contains 15 residues. Per germline, CDR1 LGHDT and CDR2 YNNKEL (reference sequence). V lost 8 bases and J 2 bases, leaving 19 bases between the germline ends. DNA for the CDR3: TGTGCCAGCTCCGCCCTGGGAGAACAGCCCTACGAGCAGTACTTC. The encoded protein is CASSALGEQPYEQYF.

V usage is TRBV10-3 and J usage is TRBJ1-2; TRBD1 aligns across 8 bases. Germline V gene lookup returns CDR1 ENHRY and CDR2 SYGVKD. Losses at the gene ends were 6 bases for V and 8 bases for J; bases not matched to a gene: 14. The CDR3 is made up of 15 amino acids. The CDR3 sequence: CAIRTGTGASGGYTF. CDR3 bases: TGTGCCATCAGAACCGGGACAGGCGCTTCGGGGGGCTACACCTTC.